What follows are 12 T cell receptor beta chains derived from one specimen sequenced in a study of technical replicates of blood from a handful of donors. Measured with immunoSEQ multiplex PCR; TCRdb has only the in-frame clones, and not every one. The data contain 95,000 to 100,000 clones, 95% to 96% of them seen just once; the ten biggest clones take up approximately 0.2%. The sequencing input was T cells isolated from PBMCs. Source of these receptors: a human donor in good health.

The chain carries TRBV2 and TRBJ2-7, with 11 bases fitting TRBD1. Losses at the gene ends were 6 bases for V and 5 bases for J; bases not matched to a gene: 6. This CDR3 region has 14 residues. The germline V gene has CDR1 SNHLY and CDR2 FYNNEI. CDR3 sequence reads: CASRDRGRFHEQYF. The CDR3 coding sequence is TGTGCCAGCAGGGACAGGGGGCGCTTCCACGAGCAGTACTTC.

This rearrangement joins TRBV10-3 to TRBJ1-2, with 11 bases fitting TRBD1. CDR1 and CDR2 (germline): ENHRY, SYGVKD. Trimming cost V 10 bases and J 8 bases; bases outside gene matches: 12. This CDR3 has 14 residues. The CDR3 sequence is CATTRDRGSLGYTF. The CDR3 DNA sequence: TGTGCCACCACCCGGGACAGGGGGTCCCTGGGCTACACCTTC.

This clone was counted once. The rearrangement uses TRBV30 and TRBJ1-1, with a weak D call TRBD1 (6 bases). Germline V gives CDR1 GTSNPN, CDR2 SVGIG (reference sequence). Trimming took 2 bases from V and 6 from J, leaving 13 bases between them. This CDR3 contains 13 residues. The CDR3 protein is CAWSIQGGPEAFF. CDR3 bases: TGTGCCTGGAGTATACAGGGAGGGCCTGAAGCTTTCTTT.

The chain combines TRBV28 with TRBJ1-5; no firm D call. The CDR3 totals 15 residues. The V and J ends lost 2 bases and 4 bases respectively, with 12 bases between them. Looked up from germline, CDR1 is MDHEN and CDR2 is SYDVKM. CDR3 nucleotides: TGTGCCAGCAGTTTAATCGCAGGAGGTAATCAGCCCCAGCATTTT. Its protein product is CASSLIAGGNQPQHF.

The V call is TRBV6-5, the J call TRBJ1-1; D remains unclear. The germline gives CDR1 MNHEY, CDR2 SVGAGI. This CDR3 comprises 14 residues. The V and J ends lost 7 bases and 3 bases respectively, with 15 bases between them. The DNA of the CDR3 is TGTGCCAGCAAAGAGGGCCAGCGGGACACTGAAGCTTTCTTT. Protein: CASKEGQRDTEAFF.

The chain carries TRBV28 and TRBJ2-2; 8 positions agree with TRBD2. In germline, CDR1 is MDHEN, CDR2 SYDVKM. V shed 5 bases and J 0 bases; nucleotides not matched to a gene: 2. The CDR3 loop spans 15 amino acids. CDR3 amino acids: CASSPGGANTGELFF. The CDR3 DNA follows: TGTGCCAGCAGTCCGGGGGGGGCGAACACCGGGGAGCTGTTTTTT.

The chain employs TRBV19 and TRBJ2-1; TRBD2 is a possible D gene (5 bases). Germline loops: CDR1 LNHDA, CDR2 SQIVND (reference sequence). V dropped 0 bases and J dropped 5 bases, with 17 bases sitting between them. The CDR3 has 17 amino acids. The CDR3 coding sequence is TGTGCCAGTAGTATAGATCGGGCGGGCGAGGGCCACAATGAGCAGTTCTTC. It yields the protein CASSIDRAGEGHNEQFF.

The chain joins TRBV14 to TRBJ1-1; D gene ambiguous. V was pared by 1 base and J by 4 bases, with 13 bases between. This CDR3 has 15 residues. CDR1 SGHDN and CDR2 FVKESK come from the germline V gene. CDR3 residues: CASSQVPGLVTEAFF. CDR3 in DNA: TGTGCCAGCAGCCAAGTACCCGGGTTGGTCACTGAAGCTTTCTTT.

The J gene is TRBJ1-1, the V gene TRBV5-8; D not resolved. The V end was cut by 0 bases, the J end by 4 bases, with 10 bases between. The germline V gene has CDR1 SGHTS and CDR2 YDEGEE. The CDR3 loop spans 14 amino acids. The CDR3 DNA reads TGTGCCAGCAGCTTGGATATAGGGAGCACTGAAGCTTTCTTT. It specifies CASSLDIGSTEAFF.

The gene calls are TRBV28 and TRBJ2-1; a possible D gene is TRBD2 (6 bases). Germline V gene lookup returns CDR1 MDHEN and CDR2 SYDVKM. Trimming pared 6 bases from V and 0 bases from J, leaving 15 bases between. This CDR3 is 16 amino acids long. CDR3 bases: TGTGCCAGCAGGCTTATAGCGGCCATCTCCTACAATGAGCAGTTCTTC. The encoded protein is CASRLIAAISYNEQFF.

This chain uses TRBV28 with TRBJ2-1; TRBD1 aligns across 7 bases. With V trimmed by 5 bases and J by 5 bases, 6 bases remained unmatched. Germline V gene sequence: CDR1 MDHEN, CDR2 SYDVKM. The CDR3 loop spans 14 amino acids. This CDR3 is CASSLPGQHNEQFF. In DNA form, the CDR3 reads TGTGCCAGCAGTCTACCGGGACAGCACAATGAGCAGTTCTTC.

CDR3 coding DNA: TGTGCCAGCCAATTCCCCGGGACAGAAGGCTCTGGGGCCAACGTCCTGACTTTC. This gives the protein CASQFPGTEGSGANVLTF. The chain joins TRBV2 to TRBJ2-6; 7 positions agree with TRBD1. Unmatched junction bases numbered 13, after V lost 8 bases and J lost 0 bases. The CDR3 spans 18 residues. CDR1 and CDR2 (germline): SNHLY, FYNNEI.